The clone carrying this T cell receptor beta chain was seen a handful of times. Its target is not known. Blood donors with median age about 51 years (range about 20-70), 55% female, served as healthy controls. This entry comes from a study of somatic mutations in cytotoxic T cells in rheumatoid arthritis. Across the whole study: Flow-sorting brought some V beta antibody-stained T-cell populations to nearly 100% purity, V beta1+ cells sequenced for TCRB among them.

Germline loops: CDR1 SQVTM, CDR2 ANQGSEA. This CDR3 is 13 amino acids long. Trimming left V 3 bases short and J 0 bases short, with 7 bases between. Overall study findings and caveats: Multiple comparisons were not accounted for in the slight TRBV07 underrepresentation seen in rheumatoid arthritis patients.

The assay was immunoSEQ multiplex PCR, and TCRdb's table has in-frame clones only and misses some. The profile shows roughly 11,000 clones, 74% of them singletons. The sample was CD8+ T cells sorted from blood. This chain links TRBV29-1 with TRBJ2-3; D might be TRBD1 (5 bases). This receptor was obtained from a man in his 70s in good health. The CDR3 spells CSVDRESTDTQYF. CDR3 nucleotides: TGCAGCGTTGACAGGGAAAGCACAGATACGCAGTATTTT.